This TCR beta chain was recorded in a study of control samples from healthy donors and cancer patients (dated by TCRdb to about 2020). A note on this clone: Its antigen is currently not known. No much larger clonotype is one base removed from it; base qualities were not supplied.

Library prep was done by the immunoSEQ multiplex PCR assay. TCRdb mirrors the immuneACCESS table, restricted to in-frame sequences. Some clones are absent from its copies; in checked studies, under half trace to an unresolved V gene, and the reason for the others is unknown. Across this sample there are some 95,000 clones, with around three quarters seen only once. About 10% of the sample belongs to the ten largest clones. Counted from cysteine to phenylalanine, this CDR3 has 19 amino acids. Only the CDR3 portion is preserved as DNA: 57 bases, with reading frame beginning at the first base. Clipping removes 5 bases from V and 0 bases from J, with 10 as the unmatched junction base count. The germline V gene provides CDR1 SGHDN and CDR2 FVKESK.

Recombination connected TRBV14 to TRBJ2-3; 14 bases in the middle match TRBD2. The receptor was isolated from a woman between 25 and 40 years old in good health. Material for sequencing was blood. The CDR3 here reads CASSKRLAGGPRSTDTQYF. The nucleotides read TGTGCCAGCAGCAAGAGACTAGCGGGGGGGCCGCGGAGCACAGATACGCAGTATTTT.